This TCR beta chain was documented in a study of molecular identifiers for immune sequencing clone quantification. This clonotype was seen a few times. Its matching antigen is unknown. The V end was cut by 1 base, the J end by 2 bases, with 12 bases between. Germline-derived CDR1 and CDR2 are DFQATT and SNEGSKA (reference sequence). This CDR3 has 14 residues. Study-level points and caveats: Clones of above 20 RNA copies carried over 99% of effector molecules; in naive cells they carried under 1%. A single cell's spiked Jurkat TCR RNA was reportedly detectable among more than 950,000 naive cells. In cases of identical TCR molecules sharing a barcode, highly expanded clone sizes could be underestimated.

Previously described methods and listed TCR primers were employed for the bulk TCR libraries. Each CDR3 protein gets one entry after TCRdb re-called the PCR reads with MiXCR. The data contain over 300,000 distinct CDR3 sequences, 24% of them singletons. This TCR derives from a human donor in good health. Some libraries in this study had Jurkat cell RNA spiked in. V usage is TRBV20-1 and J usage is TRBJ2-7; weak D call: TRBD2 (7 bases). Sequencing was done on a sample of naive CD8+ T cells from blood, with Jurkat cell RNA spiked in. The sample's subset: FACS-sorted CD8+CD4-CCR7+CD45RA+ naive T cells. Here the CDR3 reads CSARVPRGPYEQYF. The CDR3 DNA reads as TGCAGTGCTAGAGTCCCGCGGGGGCCCTACGAGCAGTACTTC.